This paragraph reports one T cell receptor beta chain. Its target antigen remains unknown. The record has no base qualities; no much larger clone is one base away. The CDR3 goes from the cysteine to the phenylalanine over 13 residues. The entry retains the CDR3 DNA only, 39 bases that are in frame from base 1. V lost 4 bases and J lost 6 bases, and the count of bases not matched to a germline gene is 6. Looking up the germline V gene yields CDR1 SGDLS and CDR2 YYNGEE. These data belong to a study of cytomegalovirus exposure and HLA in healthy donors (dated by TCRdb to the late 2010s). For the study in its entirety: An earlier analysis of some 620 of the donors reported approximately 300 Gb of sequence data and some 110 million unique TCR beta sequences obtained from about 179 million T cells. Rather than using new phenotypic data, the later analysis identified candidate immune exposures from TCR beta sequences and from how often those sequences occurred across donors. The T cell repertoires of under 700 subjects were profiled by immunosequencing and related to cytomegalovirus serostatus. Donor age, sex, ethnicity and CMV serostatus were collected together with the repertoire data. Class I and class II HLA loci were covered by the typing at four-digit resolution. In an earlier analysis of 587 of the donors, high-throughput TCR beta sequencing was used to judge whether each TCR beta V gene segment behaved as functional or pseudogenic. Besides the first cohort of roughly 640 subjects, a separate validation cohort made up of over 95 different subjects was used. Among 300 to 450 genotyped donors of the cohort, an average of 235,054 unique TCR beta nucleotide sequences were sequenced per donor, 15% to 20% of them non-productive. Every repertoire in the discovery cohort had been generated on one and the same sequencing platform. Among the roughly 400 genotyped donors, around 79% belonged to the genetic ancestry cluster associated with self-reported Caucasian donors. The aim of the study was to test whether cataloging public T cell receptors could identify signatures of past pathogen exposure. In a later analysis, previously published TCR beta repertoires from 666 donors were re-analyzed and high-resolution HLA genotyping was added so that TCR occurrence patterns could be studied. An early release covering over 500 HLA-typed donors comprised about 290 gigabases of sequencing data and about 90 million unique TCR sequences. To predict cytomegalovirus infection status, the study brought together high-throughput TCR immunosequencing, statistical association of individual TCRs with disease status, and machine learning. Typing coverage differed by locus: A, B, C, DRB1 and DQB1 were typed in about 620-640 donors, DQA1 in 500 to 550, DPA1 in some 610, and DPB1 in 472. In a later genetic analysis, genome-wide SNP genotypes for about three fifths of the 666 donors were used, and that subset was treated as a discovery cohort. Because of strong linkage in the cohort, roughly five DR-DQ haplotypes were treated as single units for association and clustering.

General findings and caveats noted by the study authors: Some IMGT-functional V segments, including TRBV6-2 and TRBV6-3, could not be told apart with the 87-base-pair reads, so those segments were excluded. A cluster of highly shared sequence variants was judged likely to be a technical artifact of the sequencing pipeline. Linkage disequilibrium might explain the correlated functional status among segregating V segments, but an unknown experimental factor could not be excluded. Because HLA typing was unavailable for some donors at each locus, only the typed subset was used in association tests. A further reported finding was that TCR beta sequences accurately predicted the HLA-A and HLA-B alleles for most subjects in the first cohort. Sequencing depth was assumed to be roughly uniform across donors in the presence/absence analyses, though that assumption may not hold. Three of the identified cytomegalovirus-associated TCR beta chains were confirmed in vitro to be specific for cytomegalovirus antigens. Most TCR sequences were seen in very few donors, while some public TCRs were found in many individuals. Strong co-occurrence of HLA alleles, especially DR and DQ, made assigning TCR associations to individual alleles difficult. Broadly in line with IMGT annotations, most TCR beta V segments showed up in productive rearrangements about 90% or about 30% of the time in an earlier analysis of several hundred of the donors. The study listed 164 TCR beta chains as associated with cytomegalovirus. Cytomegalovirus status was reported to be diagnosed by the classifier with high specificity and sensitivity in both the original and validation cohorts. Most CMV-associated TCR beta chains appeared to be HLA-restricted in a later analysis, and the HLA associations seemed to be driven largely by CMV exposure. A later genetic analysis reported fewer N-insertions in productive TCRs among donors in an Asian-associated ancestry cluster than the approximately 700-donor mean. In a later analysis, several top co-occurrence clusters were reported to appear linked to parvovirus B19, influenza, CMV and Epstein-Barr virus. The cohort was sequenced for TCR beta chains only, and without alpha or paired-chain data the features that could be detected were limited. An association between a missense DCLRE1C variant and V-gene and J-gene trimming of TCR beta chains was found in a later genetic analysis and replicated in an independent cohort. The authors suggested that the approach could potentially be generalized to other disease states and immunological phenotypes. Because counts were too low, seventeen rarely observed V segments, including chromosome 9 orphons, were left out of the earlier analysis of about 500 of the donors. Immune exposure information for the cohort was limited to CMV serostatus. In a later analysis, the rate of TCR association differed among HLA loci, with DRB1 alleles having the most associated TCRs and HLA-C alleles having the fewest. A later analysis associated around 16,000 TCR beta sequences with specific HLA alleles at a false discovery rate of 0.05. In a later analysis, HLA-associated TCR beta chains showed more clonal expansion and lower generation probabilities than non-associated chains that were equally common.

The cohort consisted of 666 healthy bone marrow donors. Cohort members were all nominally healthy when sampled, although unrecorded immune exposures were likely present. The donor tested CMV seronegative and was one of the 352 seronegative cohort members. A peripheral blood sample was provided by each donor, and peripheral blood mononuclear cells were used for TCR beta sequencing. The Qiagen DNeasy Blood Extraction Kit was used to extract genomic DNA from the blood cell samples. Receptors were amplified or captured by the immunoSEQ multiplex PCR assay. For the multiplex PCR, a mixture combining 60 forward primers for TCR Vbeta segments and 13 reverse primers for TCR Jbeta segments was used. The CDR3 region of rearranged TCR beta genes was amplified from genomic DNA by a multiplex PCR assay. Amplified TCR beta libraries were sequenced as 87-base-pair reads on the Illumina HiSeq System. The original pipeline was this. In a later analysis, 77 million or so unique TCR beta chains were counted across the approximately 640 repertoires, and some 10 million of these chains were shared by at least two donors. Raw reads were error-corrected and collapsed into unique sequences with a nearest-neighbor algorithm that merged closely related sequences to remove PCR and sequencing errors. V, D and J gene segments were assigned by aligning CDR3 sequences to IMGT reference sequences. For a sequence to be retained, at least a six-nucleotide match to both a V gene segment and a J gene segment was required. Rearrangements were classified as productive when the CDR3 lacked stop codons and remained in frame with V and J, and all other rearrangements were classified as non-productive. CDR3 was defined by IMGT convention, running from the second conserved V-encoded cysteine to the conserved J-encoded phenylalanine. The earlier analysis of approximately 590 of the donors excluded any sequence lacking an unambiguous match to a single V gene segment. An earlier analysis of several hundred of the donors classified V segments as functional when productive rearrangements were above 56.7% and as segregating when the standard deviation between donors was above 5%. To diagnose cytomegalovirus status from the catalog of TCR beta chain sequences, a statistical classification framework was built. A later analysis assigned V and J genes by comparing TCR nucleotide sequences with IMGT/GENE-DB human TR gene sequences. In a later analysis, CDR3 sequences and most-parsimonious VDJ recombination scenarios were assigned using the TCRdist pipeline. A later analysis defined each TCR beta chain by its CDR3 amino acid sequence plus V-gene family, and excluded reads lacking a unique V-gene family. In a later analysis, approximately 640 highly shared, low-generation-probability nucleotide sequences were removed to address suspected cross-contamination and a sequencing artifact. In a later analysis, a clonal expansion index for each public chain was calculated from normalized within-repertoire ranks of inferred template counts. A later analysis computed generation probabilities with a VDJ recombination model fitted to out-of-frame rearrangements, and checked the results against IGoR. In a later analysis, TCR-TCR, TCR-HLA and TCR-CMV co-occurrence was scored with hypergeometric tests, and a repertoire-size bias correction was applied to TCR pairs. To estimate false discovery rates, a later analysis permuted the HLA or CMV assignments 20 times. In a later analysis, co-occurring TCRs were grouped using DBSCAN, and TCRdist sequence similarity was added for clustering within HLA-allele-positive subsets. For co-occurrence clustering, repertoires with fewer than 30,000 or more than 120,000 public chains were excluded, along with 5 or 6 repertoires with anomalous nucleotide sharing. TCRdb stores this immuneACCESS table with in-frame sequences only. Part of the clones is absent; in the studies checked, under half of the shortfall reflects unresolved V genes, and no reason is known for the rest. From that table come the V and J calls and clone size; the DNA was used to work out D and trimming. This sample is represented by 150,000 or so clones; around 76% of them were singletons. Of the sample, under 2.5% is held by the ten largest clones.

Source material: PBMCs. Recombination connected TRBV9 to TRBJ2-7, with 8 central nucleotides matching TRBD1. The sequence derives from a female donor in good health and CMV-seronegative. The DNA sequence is TGTGCCAGCAGCTCTGGGACAGGAAGCGAGCAGTACTTC. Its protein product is CASSSGTGSEQYF. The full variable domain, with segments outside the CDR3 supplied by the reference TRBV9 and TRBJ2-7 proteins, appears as DSGVTQTPKHLITATGQRVTLRCSPRSGDLSVYWYQQSLDQGLQFLIQYYNGEERAKGNILERFSAQQFPDLHSELNLSSLELGDSALYFCASSSGTGSEQYFGPGTRLTVT.